This is a list of T cell receptor beta chains from one sample in a study of cytotoxic CD8 clonotypes in ibrutinib-treated CLL. Data came from immunoSEQ multiplex PCR; TCRdb stores just in-frame clones and leaves some out. The sample holds approximately 23,000 clones; roughly 80% are singletons and the top ten take around 7.9%. Source: PBMCs, taken before ibrutinib treatment. The receptors were gathered from a human donor with chronic lymphocytic leukemia. The CDR3 runs from the conserved cysteine through the conserved F or W. A D gene is named only where the DNA matches it firmly. A clone size is listed for some rows: how often the clone was seen (once, few, many), or a class if it is expanded.

j_call v_call clone_size d_call cdr3_aa cdr3_nt
TRBJ2-1 TRBV11-2 few TRBD2 CASSPGRGNEQFF TGTGCCAGCAGCCCCGGGAGGGGCAATGAGCAGTTCTTC
TRBJ1-4 TRBV5-4 NA NA CASSLEGATNEKLFF TGTGCCAGCAGCTTGGAGGGGGCAACTAATGAAAAACTGTTTTTT
TRBJ2-5 TRBV6-1 NA TRBD2 CASSLGLAGVETQYF TGTGCCAGCAGCCTAGGACTAGCGGGGGTAGAGACCCAGTACTTC
TRBJ1-2 TRBV5-1 NA NA CASSLHRDVNYGYTF TGCGCCAGCAGCTTGCATAGGGACGTTAACTATGGCTACACCTTC
TRBJ1-5 TRBV6-5 few NA CASSARKAMYQPQHF TGTGCCAGCAGTGCTCGGAAGGCCATGTATCAGCCCCAGCATTTT
TRBJ1-6 TRBV19 once NA CASSIEAGNNSPLHF TGTGCCAGTAGTATAGAGGCAGGGAATAATTCACCCCTCCACTTT
TRBJ2-7 TRBV29-1 NA NA CSVEDPYEQYF TGCAGCGTTGAAGATCCCTACGAGCAGTACTTC
TRBJ1-4 TRBV9 NA NA CASSGTWSTNEKLFF TGTGCCAGCAGCGGGACCTGGTCAACTAATGAAAAACTGTTTTTT
TRBJ2-1 TRBV28 NA NA CASSLNTGWFF TGTGCCAGCAGTTTAAATACGGGTTGGTTCTTC
TRBJ2-1 TRBV6-6 few TRBD2 CASTKRLASYNEQFF TGTGCCAGCACCAAACGACTAGCCTCCTACAATGAGCAGTTCTTC
TRBJ1-1 TRBV7-6 NA NA CASSSTDARAFF TGTGCCAGCAGCTCAACGGACGCCAGAGCTTTCTTT
TRBJ1-2 TRBV6-5 NA TRBD1 CASSYSGGQGDYTF TGTGCCAGCAGTTACTCCGGGGGTCAGGGGGACTACACCTTC
TRBJ2-2 TRBV5-1 NA NA CASSGRRDTGELFF TGCGCCAGCAGCGGTCGGCGGGACACCGGGGAGCTGTTTTTT
TRBJ2-7 TRBV7-9 NA NA CASSTWSYEQYF TGTGCCAGCAGTACGTGGTCCTACGAGCAGTACTTC
TRBJ1-2 TRBV7-9 NA TRBD1 CASQGTGVGGYTF TGTGCCAGCCAAGGGACAGGCGTAGGGGGCTACACCTTC
TRBJ2-1 TRBV6-5 NA TRBD2 CASLAGHGSSEQFF TGTGCCAGCCTAGCGGGCCACGGATCATCTGAGCAGTTCTTC
TRBJ1-1 TRBV7-9 few TRBD1 CASSFGQGTDTEAFF TGTGCCAGCAGCTTCGGACAGGGGACGGACACTGAAGCTTTCTTT
TRBJ2-2 TRBV6-1 NA NA CASTRGAGELFF TGTGCCAGCACCAGGGGGGCCGGGGAGCTGTTTTTT
TRBJ1-1 TRBV6-1 NA NA CASSPQGGQGTEAFF TGTGCCAGCAGTCCCCAGGGCGGTCAAGGCACTGAAGCTTTCTTT
TRBJ2-3 TRBV11-2 NA TRBD1 CASSRDRGSTDTQYF TGTGCCAGCAGCAGGGACAGGGGAAGCACAGATACGCAGTATTTT
TRBJ2-1 TRBV7-9 NA TRBD1 CASTIATGGNEQFF TGTGCCAGCACCATCGCGACAGGGGGAAATGAGCAGTTCTTC
TRBJ2-3 TRBV11-2 NA TRBD2 CASSRGTTSDTQYF TGTGCCAGCAGCCGCGGGACTACCTCAGATACGCAGTATTTT
TRBJ2-2 TRBV4-2 NA TRBD1 CASSSGTGDTGELFF TGTGCCAGCAGCTCCGGGACAGGGGACACCGGGGAGCTGTTTTTT
TRBJ1-2 TRBV15 NA NA CATSRDKGHHYGYTF TGTGCCACCAGCAGGGACAAAGGACACCACTATGGCTACACCTTC
TRBJ2-1 TRBV15 once NA CATSRAKGGGPPEQFF TGTGCCACCAGCAGAGCTAAGGGCGGGGGCCCGCCCGAGCAGTTCTTC
TRBJ1-4 TRBV19 once TRBD1 CASRDRGRGFNEKLFF TGTGCCAGCCGAGACAGGGGGCGCGGATTTAATGAAAAACTGTTTTTT
TRBJ2-5 TRBV20-1 NA NA CSAKVEETQYF TGCAGTGCTAAAGTGGAGGAGACCCAGTACTTC
TRBJ2-7 TRBV4-1 NA NA CASSLGGHSPYEQYF TGCGCCAGCAGCCTCGGGGGGCATTCACCCTACGAGCAGTACTTC
TRBJ2-7 TRBV5-8 once NA CATSHEQYF TGTGCCACCTCTCATGAGCAGTACTTC
TRBJ1-3 TRBV4-1 few TRBD1 CASSQRSDRASGNTIYF TGCGCCAGCAGCCAACGATCAGACAGGGCCTCTGGAAACACCATATATTTT
TRBJ1-4 TRBV4-3 NA NA CASSQDFGRNEKLFF TGCGCCAGCAGCCAAGACTTCGGTCGGAATGAAAAACTGTTTTTT
TRBJ2-7 TRBV28 NA NA CASSLSGISGSYEQYF TGTGCCAGCAGTTTATCGGGGATCTCGGGGTCCTACGAGCAGTACTTC
TRBJ2-1 TRBV10-1 NA TRBD2 CASSVSRGGGEQFF TGCGCCAGCAGTGTCTCGCGGGGGGGTGGTGAGCAGTTCTTC
TRBJ1-5 TRBV2 NA NA CASSRQGLDNQPQHF TGTGCCAGCAGTCGTCAGGGGCTAGACAATCAGCCCCAGCATTTT
TRBJ2-1 TRBV4-3 NA NA CASSRKYATSNNEQFF TGCGCCAGCAGTCGAAAATACGCTACTAGCAACAATGAGCAGTTCTTC
TRBJ1-1 TRBV5-8 medium-sized NA CASSLELVRPNTEAFF TGTGCCAGCAGCTTGGAGCTTGTCAGACCGAACACTGAAGCTTTCTTT
TRBJ1-1 TRBV18 few NA CASSPVRGSRGNTEAFF TGTGCCAGCTCACCGGTTAGGGGGTCGAGGGGGAACACTGAAGCTTTCTTT
TRBJ1-4 TRBV9 NA NA CASSVEGMGEKLFF TGTGCCAGCAGCGTAGAGGGGATGGGAGAAAAACTGTTTTTT
TRBJ2-5 TRBV18 NA NA CASSPPAPEETQYF TGTGCCAGCTCACCACCGGCGCCGGAGGAGACCCAGTACTTC
TRBJ1-1 TRBV30 NA NA CAWSPENTEAFF TGTGCCTGGAGTCCAGAGAACACTGAAGCTTTCTTT
TRBJ1-2 TRBV11-3 few NA CASSSGSYGYTF TGTGCCAGCAGCTCGGGAAGCTATGGCTACACCTTC
TRBJ1-4 TRBV25-1 NA NA CASSEYHYEKLFF TGTGCCAGCAGTGAATATCATTATGAAAAACTGTTTTTT
TRBJ1-5 TRBV29-1 NA NA CSVTLETNQPQHF TGCAGCGTTACACTTGAAACCAATCAGCCCCAGCATTTT
TRBJ1-2 TRBV5-1 few NA CASSALQGSNYGYTF TGCGCCAGCAGCGCCTTACAGGGATCTAACTATGGCTACACCTTC
TRBJ2-3 TRBV27 NA NA CASTSLGSTDTQYF TGTGCCAGCACCTCACTGGGTAGCACAGATACGCAGTATTTT
TRBJ1-3 TRBV6-5 NA NA CASSYLGQIGNTIYF TGTGCCAGCAGTTACCTCGGACAGATTGGAAACACCATATATTTT
TRBJ2-2 TRBV11-3 NA NA CASSSVRSGELFF TGTGCCAGCAGCTCAGTCCGGTCCGGGGAGCTGTTTTTT
TRBJ2-1 TRBV6-5 NA TRBD2 CASSLAGVAGNEQFF TGTGCCAGCAGTTTAGCGGGAGTGGCTGGGAATGAGCAGTTCTTC
TRBJ1-3 TRBV5-1 NA NA CASRRGQGGNTIYF TGCGCCAGCAGAAGGGGCCAGGGTGGAAACACCATATATTTT
TRBJ1-5 TRBV28 once NA CASSLSYRDQPQHF TGTGCCAGCAGTTTATCCTATAGGGACCAGCCCCAGCATTTT
TRBJ2-7 TRBV7-9 few TRBD2 CASSSSGRFHEQYF TGTGCCAGCAGCTCTAGCGGGAGGTTCCACGAGCAGTACTTC
TRBJ2-3 TRBV30 NA NA CAWGSGSTDTQYF TGTGCCTGGGGAAGCGGGAGCACAGATACGCAGTATTTT
TRBJ2-7 TRBV5-1 NA TRBD2 CASSLGLAGLYEQYF TGCGCCAGCAGCCTAGGACTAGCGGGCCTCTACGAGCAGTACTTC
TRBJ1-3 TRBV15 NA NA CATSRTVFSGNTIYF TGTGCCACCAGCAGGACAGTTTTCTCTGGAAACACCATATATTTT
TRBJ2-3 TRBV7-6 NA TRBD2 CASDGGSGTDTQYF TGTGCCAGCGACGGCGGGAGCGGCACAGATACGCAGTATTTT